This section outlines one T cell receptor beta chain sequence together with its context. Its antigen remains unidentified. Here immunoSEQ multiplex PCR was the method, and the copy in TCRdb shows in-frame clones only, minus some. Counted here are more than 1 million clones, 75% to 85% occurring once; the ten biggest clones make up around 0.47%. The data are from a study of shared clonotypes between healthy human individuals. The wider study: Researchers assigned three CD4 naive, three CD4 memory, two CD8 naive and one CD8 memory plate to each donor.

Study observations and caveats: Sampling involved blood alone; tissue repertoires likely differ. Rarefaction indicated that sorted-subset sequencing remained incomplete although depth was large.

The CDR3 contains 16 residues. V shed 4 bases and J 2 bases; nucleotides not matched to a gene: 9. The germline gives CDR1 MGHRA, CDR2 YSYEKL. CD45RA-negative memory and CD45RA+ naive subsets were split from the CD4+ cells. The V call is TRBV4-1, the J call TRBJ2-3; 7 nucleotides agree with TRBD2. The source material was memory CD4+ T cells from PBMCs. Subset reported: CD45RA-negative fraction. The origin of this receptor is a man aged 18 to 30 in good health. Some clones in this sample may be carry-over from other donors' samples. CDR3 loop: CASSRTSLRPTDTQYF. The CDR3 nucleotides are TGCGCCAGCAGCCGGACTAGTCTAAGACCCACAGATACGCAGTATTTT.